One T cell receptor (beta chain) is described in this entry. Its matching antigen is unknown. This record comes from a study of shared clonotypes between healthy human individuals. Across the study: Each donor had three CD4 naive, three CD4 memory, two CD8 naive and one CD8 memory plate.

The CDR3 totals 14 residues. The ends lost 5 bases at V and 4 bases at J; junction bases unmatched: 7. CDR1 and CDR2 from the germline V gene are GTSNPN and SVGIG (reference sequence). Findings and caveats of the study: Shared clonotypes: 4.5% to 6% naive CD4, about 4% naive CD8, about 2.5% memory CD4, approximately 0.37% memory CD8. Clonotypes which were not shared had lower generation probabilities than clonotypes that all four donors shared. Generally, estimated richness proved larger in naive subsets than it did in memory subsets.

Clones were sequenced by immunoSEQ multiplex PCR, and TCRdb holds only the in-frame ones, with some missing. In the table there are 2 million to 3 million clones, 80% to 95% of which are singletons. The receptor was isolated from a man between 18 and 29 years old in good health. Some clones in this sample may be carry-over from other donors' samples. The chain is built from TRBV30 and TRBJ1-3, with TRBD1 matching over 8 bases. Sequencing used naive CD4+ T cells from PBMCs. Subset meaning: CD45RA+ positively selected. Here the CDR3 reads CAWATGVSGNTIYF. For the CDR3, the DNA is TGTGCCTGGGCGACAGGGGTCTCCGGAAACACCATATATTTT.